This T cell receptor beta chain was retrieved from a study of identical twins. Regarding the study as a whole: Insertion counts were lower in abundant cord blood beta clonotypes, a trend that memory repertoires did not show.

Template switching added a universal primer binding site, and final cDNA carried unique molecular identifiers. TCRdb independently ran MiXCR on the 5' RACE reads; one entry per CDR3 protein. The sample carries fewer than 800,000 distinct CDR3 sequences, about 7% recorded once. CDR1 and CDR2 from the germline V gene are DFQATT and SNEGSKA (reference sequence). The CDR3 contains 16 residues. Regarding this clonotype: Its cognate antigen is unknown. A read error may account for a junction end that differs from germline.

These sequences were also reported in another study, on yellow fever vaccine responses in identical twins.

This TCR derives from a woman younger than 35 in good health. Input material: PBMCs. The chain recombines TRBV20-1 with TRBJ2-5; 7 nucleotides align to TRBD1. The DNA for the CDR3 is TGCTGTGCTAGAGCCAACGCCGGACAGGTACAAGAGACCCAGTACTTC. Protein sequence: CCARANAGQVQETQYF.